The sequence of this T cell receptor (beta chain) was determined in a study of shared clonotypes between healthy human individuals. Per germline, CDR1 MDHEN and CDR2 SYDVKM. Trimming cost V 2 bases and J 6 bases, with 13 bases left between them. The CDR3 totals 15 residues. This clone was seen only once. It was on ten immunoSEQ deep assay plates that unsorted PBMC DNA was sequenced. Some clones are missing from TCRdb's copy, which holds only in-frame ones; the method was immunoSEQ multiplex PCR. This repertoire shows about 490,000 clones, 70% to 80% found once; its top ten account for 10% to 15%. Participating donors were healthy, HIV-negative adults free of recent acute infections or vaccinations.

The sample taken for sequencing was PBMCs. This clonotype was sampled from a woman between 40 and 50 years old in good health. Some clones in this sample may be carry-over from other donors' samples. The chain employs TRBV28 and TRBJ2-2; D might be TRBD2 (6 bases). The CDR3, as DNA: TGTGCCAGCAGTTTACCGCAGGGAGGATCCGGGGAGCTGTTTTTT. It specifies CASSLPQGGSGELFF.